The TCR beta chain described here comes from a study of beta chain features in type 1 diabetes. This clone was found a few times. Antigen: not known. The same CDR3 also results from other DNA sequences found in this sample. The V gene's germline CDR1 is SGDLS and CDR2 YYNGEE. V lost 0 bases, J lost 4 bases, and 10 bases lay in between. This CDR3 contains 14 residues. The study reverse transcribed the entire isolated RNA, so it sequenced expressed TCRB transcripts. Measured with immunoSEQ multiplex PCR; TCRdb has only the in-frame clones, and not every one. The sample has 630,000 or so clones, about 14% seen once. Study-wide findings and caveats: Type 1 diabetes patients had moderately but significantly shorter TCRB CDR3s in all four CD4+ subsets.

A heparinised blood draw that averaged roughly 120 mL was obtained once from each donor. Sorted populations were all over 98% pure. Sequencing input: naive CD4+ T cells from blood. The chain recombines TRBV9 with TRBJ2-5; tentatively, D is TRBD1 (5 bases). This receptor was identified in a man aged 18 to 29 with type 1 diabetes. The CDR3 region is CASSVEAGRETQYF. The DNA of the CDR3 is TGTGCCAGCAGCGTAGAGGCAGGGCGAGAGACCCAGTACTTC.